Listed below are T cell receptor beta chains from one sample, sequenced in a study of Graves' ophthalmopathy and Graves' hyperthyroidism. TCRdb itself ran the multiplex PCR reads through MiXCR, one entry per CDR3 protein. Of about 620,000 distinct CDR3 sequences listed, 22% are singletons. Sequenced: peripheral blood. The receptors were gathered from a woman aged 18-30 years with stable Graves' hyperthyroidism. Some clones in this sample may be carry-over from other donors' samples. CDR3s include the opening cysteine and the closing phenylalanine or tryptophan. D genes are given only for firm matches. Clone size is stated in some rows and not others, as once, few, many or a class when expanded.

CDR3 DNA,CDR3 protein,D gene,CDR3 length,J gene,clone size,V gene
TGTGCCTGGAGTCCCCTCGAGGGGGCCTACTTT,CAWSPLEGAYF,TRBD1,11,TRBJ1-1,many,TRBV30
TGTGTCAGCAGAGTAGCGGGAGGGAACGAGCAGTACTTC,CVSRVAGGNEQYF,TRBD2,13,TRBJ2-7,.,TRBV28
TGCGCCAGCAGCTTCGGGGCGAGTCAAGAGACCCAGTACTTC,CASSFGASQETQYF,.,14,TRBJ2-5,.,TRBV5-1
TGTGCCACCGAGTACACTTGGCGAACCGGGGAGCTGTTTTTT,CATEYTWRTGELFF,.,14,TRBJ2-2,.,TRBV28
TGTGCCAGCAGCTATAGTCCGGAACCCAGACTGTTTTTT,CASSYSPEPRLFF,.,13,TRBJ2-2,.,TRBV7-9
TGTGCCAGCAGTTTAGCGCTGGGACAGGGGTATGGCTACACCTTC,CASSLALGQGYGYTF,TRBD1,15,TRBJ1-2,many,TRBV12-3/TRBV12-4
TGTGCCTGGACCCGAGGAGGACAGGGCTTCTCCTACGAGCAGTACTTC,CAWTRGGQGFSYEQYF,TRBD1,16,TRBJ2-7,.,TRBV30
TGTGCCAGCAGCCTCCCACAGGGGCAAGAGACCCAGTACTTC,CASSLPQGQETQYF,TRBD1,14,TRBJ2-5,many,TRBV7-2
TGTGCCAGCAGTTACCGGGACAGCAAACGTAACTATGGCTACACCTTC,CASSYRDSKRNYGYTF,TRBD1,16,TRBJ1-2,.,TRBV6-5
TGTGCCAGCAGCTTGGGTTTTAGGCGAGGGAGCTCCTACGAGCAGTGCTTC,CASSLGFRRGSSYEQCF,.,17,TRBJ2-7,.,TRBV5-4
TGTGCCAGCAGTCGTGGGACAGGGGGACAAGAGACCCAGTACTTC,CASSRGTGGQETQYF,TRBD1,15,TRBJ2-5,few,TRBV6-1
TGTGCCAGCAGCCAAGAGGGGAACGGAGGCTATGGCTACACCTTC,CASSQEGNGGYGYTF,.,15,TRBJ1-2,few,TRBV4-2
TGTGCCAGCAGCCGGGACAGGGAGCAGCCCCAGCATTTT,CASSRDREQPQHF,TRBD1,13,TRBJ1-5,many,TRBV7-8
TGTGCCATCAGTGGGGGGACAGGGTCGGCCTATGGCTACACCTTC,CAISGGTGSAYGYTF,TRBD1,15,TRBJ1-2,many,TRBV10-3
TGTGCCTGGGGGAGACAGACACGCAAAAACATTAAGTACTTC,CAWGRQTRKNIKYF,.,14,TRBJ2-4,.,TRBV30
TGTGCCAGCAGCTTAGCGTTGGAGGCCGGGAGACTAATCCCCGGGGAGCTGTTTTTT,CASSLALEAGRLIPGELFF,.,19,TRBJ2-2,once,TRBV7-2
TGTGCCAGCAGTTTAGGGGCGGACGGCGCTCGGGGCTACACCTTC,CASSLGADGARGYTF,.,15,TRBJ1-2,.,TRBV12-3/TRBV12-4
TGTGCCAGCACCGTCCTGGGCGGCACCGGGGAGCTGTTTTTT,CASTVLGGTGELFF,.,14,TRBJ2-2,many,TRBV2
TGTGCCAGCAGTCGGACGGTTGAAGCTTTCTTT,CASSRTVEAFF,.,11,TRBJ1-1,few,TRBV6-2/TRBV6-3
TGCGCCAGCAGCCCCTCGCGGACAGGGATGGTTTACGAGCAGTACTTC,CASSPSRTGMVYEQYF,TRBD1,16,TRBJ2-7,.,TRBV5-1
TGTGCCAGCAGCGTCCGCACCGGGACAGGGGGCCCCGGAAGAAACATTCAGTACTTC,CASSVRTGTGGPGRNIQYF,TRBD1,19,TRBJ2-4,.,TRBV11-1
TGTGCCACCCAGGACAGTTTTAACTATGGCTACACCTTC,CATQDSFNYGYTF,.,13,TRBJ1-2,many,TRBV12-3/TRBV12-4
TGCGCCAGCAGCTTAGGAGGGACCGCACCCTACGAGCAGTACTTC,CASSLGGTAPYEQYF,.,15,TRBJ2-7,many,TRBV5-1
TGCAGCGTTGGCCAGGGGGTTAACACTGAAGCTTTCTTT,CSVGQGVNTEAFF,TRBD1,13,TRBJ1-1,many,TRBV29-1
TGTGCCAGCAGCTTACGGGCCAGCTCTGGGGCCAACGTCCTGACTTTC,CASSLRASSGANVLTF,.,16,TRBJ2-6,few,TRBV7-2
TGTGCCAGCAGCTTAGGGGGGCTGGGGGGCGCTGAGTCACCCCTCCACTTT,CASSLGGLGGAESPLHF,.,17,TRBJ1-6,many,TRBV7-8
TGTGCCAGCAGCACCTCTACAAGCGGGGAGCTGTTTTTT,CASSTSTSGELFF,.,13,TRBJ2-2,few,TRBV9
TGCAGTGCTAGAGGAGGAGCGGGAGTACGCGGGACCCAGTACTTC,CSARGGAGVRGTQYF,TRBD2,15,TRBJ2-5,many,TRBV20-1